This passage covers 23 T cell receptor beta chains from one sample sequenced in a study of cytomegalovirus exposure and HLA in healthy donors. Researchers ran the PCR with 60 Vbeta and 13 Jbeta primers. The protocol was immunoSEQ multiplex PCR, while the TCRdb copy is restricted to in-frame clones and leaves out a portion. Of about 130,000 clones in the sample, 65% to 90% were seen once. The sequencing input was PBMCs. These TCRs come from a woman aged 18-29 years in good health and CMV-seropositive.

The V gene is TRBV14, the J gene TRBJ2-1, with 10 bases identical to TRBD1. The ends lost 6 bases at V and 4 bases at J; junction bases unmatched: 6. CDR1 is SGHDN and CDR2 is FVKESK in the germline V gene. This CDR3 region has 15 residues. This chain's CDR3 is CASSPRTGGYNEQFF. The DNA for the CDR3 is TGTGCCAGCAGTCCACGGACAGGGGGTTACAATGAGCAGTTCTTC.

About this clone: Other DNA sequences of this sample code for an identical CDR3. The V and J genes are TRBV9 and TRBJ2-3, with 8 bases identical to TRBD2. The CDR3 covers 15 residues. Germline loops: CDR1 SGDLS, CDR2 YYNGEE. V was pared by 2 bases and J by 3 bases, with 5 bases of the junction left unmatched. CDR3 in amino acids: CASSVSGGATDTQYF. CDR3 coding DNA: TGTGCCAGCAGCGTCTCCGGGGGGGCAACAGATACGCAGTATTTT.

The chain combines TRBV5-1 with TRBJ2-6, with D possibly matching TRBD2 (5 bases). Germline CDR1 and CDR2: SGHRS and YFSETQ. The CDR3 runs to 15 residues. V lost 5 bases and J 0 bases, leaving 9 bases between the germline ends. CDR3 bases: TGCGCCAGCAGTGCCGGGAACTCTGGGGCCAACGTCCTGACTTTC. Amino acids: CASSAGNSGANVLTF.

The V call is TRBV4-1, the J call TRBJ2-7; weak D call: TRBD2 (5 bases). Germline-derived CDR1 and CDR2 are MGHRA and YSYEKL. The CDR3 has 15 amino acids. The V and J ends lost 3 bases and 4 bases respectively, with 16 bases between them. The CDR3 sequence: CASSQRAQGQYEQYF. DNA of the CDR3: TGCGCCAGCAGCCAGCGGGCCCAAGGTCAGTACGAGCAGTACTTC.

The J gene is TRBJ2-1, the V gene TRBV6-5; 11 positions match TRBD2. Unmatched junction bases numbered 6, after V lost 4 bases and J lost 7 bases. The length of the CDR3 is 15 residues. CDR1 and CDR2 from the germline V gene are MNHEY and SVGAGI. The CDR3 nucleotides are TGTGCCAGCAGTTGGGGGGGGACTAGCGGAAATGAGCAGTTCTTC. Translated: CASSWGGTSGNEQFF.

This clone has a handful of counts. The rearrangement joins TRBV10-3 to TRBJ1-3, with a tentative D call TRBD1 (5 bases). V lost 4 bases, J lost 0 bases, and 13 bases lay in between. Germline V lookup: CDR1 ENHRY, CDR2 SYGVKD. The CDR3 is 16 residues long. CDR3 bases: TGTGCCATCAGTGCCTCCGAGACAGCCTCTGGAAACACCATATATTTT. It codes for CAISASETASGNTIYF.

The chain joins TRBV5-1 to TRBJ1-1; D perhaps matches TRBD1 (5 bases). Trimming took off 4 bases at V and 3 bases at J, with 13 bases between the two ends. Germline V gene sequence: CDR1 SGHRS, CDR2 YFSETQ. This CDR3 is built from 14 residues. The CDR3 is CASSRGGDYTEAFF. The CDR3 region has the DNA TGCGCCAGCAGCCGGGGGGGGGACTACACTGAAGCTTTCTTT.

This clone has only one observation. The chain joins TRBV6-5 to TRBJ1-2; 9 bases align to TRBD1. The CDR3 contains 15 residues. J was trimmed by 4 bases and V by 4 bases; bases with no gene match: 7. CDR1 is MNHEY, CDR2 SVGAGI, per germline. The CDR3 DNA is TGTGCCAGCAGTTCCAGGGGACAGGGCCTCTATGGCTACACCTTC. Its protein is CASSSRGQGLYGYTF.

This chain links TRBV27 with TRBJ1-1; 7 bases line up with TRBD1. Germline CDR1 and CDR2: MNHEY and SMNVEV (reference sequence). The CDR3 has 13 residues. The V gene end was trimmed by 6 bases and the J gene end by 1 base; junction bases not matched to a gene: 2. The CDR3 DNA sequence: TGTGCCAGCAGATACAGGGGGAACACTGAAGCTTTCTTT. This gives the protein CASRYRGNTEAFF.

This chain joins TRBV7-8 and TRBJ1-1; a weak D match, TRBD1 (5 bases). The germline V gene has CDR1 SGHVS and CDR2 FQNEAQ. Deletions cut 1 base from V and 4 bases from J, with 13 bases between. CDR3 length equals 15 residues. The CDR3 DNA sequence: TGTGCCAGCAGCTTAGGGGGCGGGGTCGGCACTGAAGCTTTCTTT. Residues: CASSLGGGVGTEAFF.

The chain combines TRBV30 with TRBJ2-7, with D unclear. Deletions cut 3 bases from V and 2 bases from J, with 5 bases between. The germline gives CDR1 GTSNPN, CDR2 SVGIG (reference sequence). This CDR3 comprises 11 residues. The CDR3 reads CAWSQTYEQYF. In nucleotides, the CDR3 is TGTGCCTGGAGCCAGACCTACGAGCAGTACTTC.

The chain recombines TRBV11-1 with TRBJ2-5, with a possible D match to TRBD1 (7 bases). The germline CDR1 and CDR2 sequences are SGHAT and FQDESV (reference sequence). V lost 3 bases and J 3 bases, leaving 11 bases between the germline ends. The CDR3 length is 14 residues. The DNA for the CDR3 is TGTGCCAGCAGCTTCGCGGGACAGAAAGAGACCCAGTACTTC. The encoded protein is CASSFAGQKETQYF.

The chain carries TRBV13 and TRBJ1-6, with TRBD1 identical over 9 bases. Germline assignment: CDR1 PRHDT and CDR2 FYEKMQ (reference sequence). V lost 4 bases to trimming and J lost 9 bases; unmatched junction nucleotides: 4. The CDR3 consists of 14 residues. The CDR3 here is CASSSGTGSSPLHF. Written as DNA, the CDR3 is TGTGCCAGCAGCTCCGGGACAGGGTCTTCACCCCTCCACTTT.

Concerning this clone itself: One end of the junction does not line up with germline, which may come from a read error. J is TRBJ2-1 and V is TRBV7-9; D perhaps matches TRBD2 (6 bases). The germline gives CDR1 SEHNR, CDR2 FQNEAQ (reference sequence). The CDR3 length is 15 residues. The CDR3 spells CSSSLVGGSYNEQFF. The CDR3 DNA sequence: TGTTCCAGCAGCTTAGTGGGGGGCTCCTACAATGAGCAGTTCTTC.

The chain uses TRBV28 and TRBJ2-5; 13 nucleotides agree with TRBD2. V lost 1 base to trimming and J lost 5 bases; unmatched junction nucleotides: 10. Germline V gene lookup returns CDR1 MDHEN and CDR2 SYDVKM. The CDR3 is made up of 18 amino acids. CDR3 loop: CASSLLWTSGGSLETQYF. For the CDR3, the DNA is TGTGCCAGCAGTTTATTGTGGACTAGCGGGGGTTCCTTGGAGACCCAGTACTTC.

This clone was recorded a few times. This chain links TRBV25-1 with TRBJ2-7, with TRBD1 matching 7 bases. The V segment lost 3 bases and the J segment 3 bases; nucleotides outside the gene matches: 8. The CDR3 has 15 residues. CDR1 and CDR2 (germline): MGHDK, SYGVNS. CDR3 DNA sequence: TGTGCCAGCAGTGATTCTGGGGACAGACACTACGAGCAGTACTTC. Amino acid sequence: CASSDSGDRHYEQYF.

The chain combines TRBV27 with TRBJ2-1; 8 bases line up with TRBD1. Trimming removed 4 bases from V and 4 bases from J; junction bases left unmatched: 6. Germline CDR1 is MNHEY and CDR2 is SMNVEV (reference sequence). This CDR3 contains 15 residues. The CDR3 loop is CASSSAGGLYNEQFF. The CDR3 DNA follows: TGTGCCAGCAGTTCAGCAGGGGGCCTTTACAATGAGCAGTTCTTC.

This sequence joins TRBV12-2 and TRBJ1-6; TRBD1, the table's D call, lacks a check against the DNA. TRBV12-2 is classified as a pseudogene. The length of the CDR3 is 17 residues. Written as DNA, the CDR3 is TGTGCAAGTCGCTTAACGGTACAGAGCTCCTATAATTCACCCCTCCACTTT. Translation: CASRLTVQSSYNSPLHF.

Points on this clone: A read error may account for a junction end that differs from germline. The chain recombines TRBV7-7 with TRBJ2-1, with TRBD2 matching over 15 bases. The CDR3 totals 14 residues. From germline, CDR1 is SSHAT and CDR2 FNYEAQ (reference sequence). The CDR3 DNA is TGTGCTAGCAGCCCGGGACTAGCGGGGGGTGAGCAGTTCTTC. Translated: CASSPGLAGGEQFF.

This chain links TRBV7-6 with TRBJ1-2; D is possibly TRBD1 (6 bases). CDR1 and CDR2 from the germline V gene are SGHVS and FNYEAQ. The CDR3 has 14 residues. V gave up 2 bases and J gave up 6 bases, with 13 bases separating them. In nucleotides, the CDR3 is TGTGCCAGCAGCTTAATCGGGGGGCCGGATGGCTACACCTTC. It encodes CASSLIGGPDGYTF.

This rearrangement joins TRBV5-6 to TRBJ1-5, with D possibly matching TRBD1 (6 bases). Germline values: CDR1 SGHDT, CDR2 YYEEEE. The CDR3 extends over 16 amino acids. Trimming took off 1 base at V and 6 bases at J, with 17 bases between the two ends. CDR3 region: CASSLRGAGKIQPQHF. In DNA form, the CDR3 reads TGTGCCAGCAGCTTGCGGGGGGCAGGGAAGATTCAGCCCCAGCATTTT.

This clone was seen a handful of times. The rearrangement uses TRBV28 and TRBJ1-4, with 7 bases that match TRBD1. Germline V lookup: CDR1 MDHEN, CDR2 SYDVKM. The junction had 4 bases not matched to a gene; V was cut back by 6 bases and J by 0 bases. CDR3 length: 15 residues. CDR3 sequence (DNA): TGTGCCAGCAGGTCCCAGGGGGCAACTAATGAAAAACTGTTTTTT. Translation gives CASRSQGATNEKLFF.

V and J are TRBV4-1 and TRBJ2-7; unclear D gene. Trimming left V 3 bases short and J 5 bases short, with 8 bases between. This CDR3 region has 12 residues. Germline V gene sequence: CDR1 MGHRA, CDR2 YSYEKL. CDR3 sequence (DNA): TGCGCCAGCAGCCAGCGTCCCCACGAGCAGTACTTC. Protein: CASSQRPHEQYF.